Listed below are T cell receptor beta chains from one sample, sequenced in a study of blood T cells in healthy people across ages. MiXCR, run by TCRdb on the 5' RACE reads, gives a single entry per CDR3 protein. Of about 1.6 million distinct CDR3 sequences listed, 30% to 35% are singletons. The material sequenced was blood. The source of these receptors is a woman aged 25-40 years in good health. CDR3s include the opening cysteine and the closing phenylalanine or tryptophan. Each record gives: V gene, D gene, clone size, J gene, CDR3 protein, CDR3 DNA. D genes are given only for firm matches. Some rows have no size entry. The others give once, few or many, or a class for an expanded clone.

TRBV20-1	-	few	TRBJ1-2	CSAGGRNYGYTF	TGCAGTGCGGGAGGACGGAACTATGGCTACACCTTC
TRBV25-1	-	-	TRBJ1-4	CASSHDATNEKRFF	TGTGCCAGCAGTCACGACGCAACTAATGAAAAACGGTTTTTT
TRBV20-1	TRBD1	-	TRBJ2-7	CSAERDRGWEQYF	TGCAGTGCTGAACGGGACAGGGGTTGGGAGCAGTACTTC
TRBV5-1	TRBD1	-	TRBJ2-7	CASGQGTHEQYF	TGCGCCAGCGGACAGGGGACCCACGAGCAGTACTTC
TRBV28	-	-	TRBJ2-7	CASSPPGARGRYEQYF	TGTGCCAGCAGTCCCCCCGGGGCTCGGGGACGCTACGAGCAGTACTTC
TRBV6-1	TRBD1	-	TRBJ2-7	CAILQGQKYEQYF	TGTGCCATCCTGCAGGGACAGAAATACGAGCAGTACTTC
TRBV6-2/TRBV6-3	-	-	TRBJ1-5	CASSALYRETGNQPQHF	TGTGCCAGCAGTGCTTTATACAGGGAGACGGGTAATCAGCCCCAGCATTTT
TRBV18	TRBD1	-	TRBJ2-5	CASSPSGTAEQYF	TGTGCCAGCTCACCTTCCGGGACAGCTGAGCAGTACTTC
TRBV28	-	few	TRBJ2-1	CASSLKEPSYNEQFF	TGTGCCAGCAGTTTAAAGGAGCCAAGTTACAATGAGCAGTTCTTC
TRBV13	TRBD1	many	TRBJ2-7	CASSLRGQGIYEQYF	TGTGCCAGCAGCTTAAGGGGACAGGGAATCTACGAGCAGTACTTC
TRBV12-3/TRBV12-4	TRBD1	few	TRBJ1-2	CASSLAPDRISHGYTF	TGTGCCAGCAGTTTAGCTCCGGACAGGATATCCCATGGCTACACCTTC
TRBV2	-	many	TRBJ2-3	CASSEWGSTDTQYF	TGTGCCAGCAGTGAATGGGGTAGCACAGATACGCAGTATTTT
TRBV20-1	-	-	TRBJ2-1	CSARGRPSYNEQFF	TGCAGTGCCAGAGGGAGACCCTCCTACAATGAGCAGTTCTTC
TRBV24-1	TRBD1	few	TRBJ2-1	CATSDFLGQGVNNEQFF	TGCGCCACCAGTGATTTCCTAGGGCAGGGGGTAAACAATGAGCAGTTCTTC
TRBV7-2	TRBD2	-	TRBJ2-2	CASSEGLASGELFF	TGTGCCAGCAGTGAGGGACTAGCATCGGGGGAGCTGTTTTTT
TRBV9	-	-	TRBJ2-6	CVSSPRGLSIPHHSGANVLTF	TGTGTCAGCAGCCCGAGGGGTTTGAGCATACCACATCACTCTGGGGCCAACGTCCTGACTTTC
TRBV28	TRBD2	many	TRBJ2-5	CASSLGGRNQETQYF	TGTGCCAGCAGTTTAGGCGGGAGGAACCAAGAGACCCAGTACTTC
TRBV4-1	-	few	TRBJ1-5	CASSQDPGTRESQPQHF	TGCGCCAGCAGCCAGGACCCGGGGACAAGGGAAAGTCAGCCCCAGCATTTT
TRBV4-1	TRBD1	-	TRBJ1-1	CASSPYYRGGDAEAFF	TGCGCCAGCAGCCCCTACTACAGGGGAGGTGACGCTGAAGCTTTCTTT
TRBV5-5	-	few	TRBJ2-7	CASSWYEQYF	TGTGCCAGCAGCTGGTACGAGCAGTACTTC
TRBV9	-	-	TRBJ1-2	CASTEGTMGGYTF	TGTGCCAGCACCGAGGGGACAATGGGTGGCTACACCTTC
TRBV29-1	-	few	TRBJ2-7	CSVVPNRGGGEQYF	TGCAGCGTTGTCCCAAACAGGGGAGGGGGCGAGCAGTACTTC
TRBV9	-	-	TRBJ1-2	CASSPGHPNYGYTF	TGTGCCAGCAGCCCAGGGCATCCTAACTATGGCTACACCTTC
TRBV12-3/TRBV12-4	-	-	TRBJ2-3	CASSLGPGADTQYF	TGTGCCAGCAGTCTGGGACCAGGGGCAGATACGCAGTATTTT
TRBV30	-	-	TRBJ2-1	CAWRAVEPSNPSYNEQFF	TGTGCCTGGAGGGCAGTGGAGCCGTCCAACCCCTCCTACAATGAGCAGTTCTTC
TRBV6-4	-	few	TRBJ2-1	CASSDQGTSPYNEQFF	TGTGCCAGCAGTGATCAGGGTACAAGCCCCTACAATGAGCAGTTCTTC
TRBV7-9	-	-	TRBJ2-7	CASSPLGQRLLDEQYF	TGTGCCAGCAGCCCCCTTGGGCAGCGTTTATTGGACGAGCAGTACTTC
TRBV12-3/TRBV12-4	-	-	TRBJ1-1	CASREGAGNTEAFF	TGTGCCAGCAGAGAGGGTGCCGGTAACACTGAAGCTTTCTTT
TRBV28	TRBD1	-	TRBJ2-7	CASSFRGIAYEQYF	TGTGCCAGCAGTTTCAGGGGGATCGCCTACGAGCAGTACTTC
TRBV20-1	TRBD2	-	TRBJ2-3	CSAGETSGGKGTQYF	TGCAGTGCTGGGGAGACTAGCGGGGGGAAGGGTACGCAGTATTTT
TRBV12-3/TRBV12-4	TRBD2	few	TRBJ2-7	CASSHSGLLTYEQYF	TGTGCCAGCAGTCATAGCGGGCTTCTTACCTACGAGCAGTACTTC
TRBV27	-	few	TRBJ2-1	CASSSTNLTGNEQFF	TGTGCCAGCAGTTCGACCAACCTGACGGGGAATGAGCAGTTCTTC
TRBV6-5	TRBD2	once	TRBJ2-1	CASSYSVGGGTYNEQFF	TGTGCCAGCAGTTACTCAGTTGGGGGGGGAACCTACAATGAGCAGTTCTTC
TRBV10-3	-	few	TRBJ2-1	CAISDPISYNEQFF	TGTGCCATCAGTGACCCGATCTCCTACAATGAGCAGTTCTTC
TRBV30	-	-	TRBJ2-5	CAWSKWETQYF	TGTGCCTGGAGTAAGTGGGAGACCCAGTACTTC
TRBV5-1	TRBD1	-	TRBJ1-1	CASAETGMNTEAFF	TGCGCCAGCGCAGAGACAGGGATGAACACTGAAGCTTTCTTT
TRBV6-2/TRBV6-3	-	-	TRBJ1-2	CASSYSAGGGCTF	TGTGCCAGCAGTTACTCTGCGGGGGGTGGCTGCACCTTC
TRBV5-1	-	few	TRBJ2-2	CASSLGHLTGELFF	TGCGCCAGCAGCTTAGGACACCTGACCGGGGAGCTGTTTTTT
TRBV4-1	-	many	TRBJ1-2	CASSQDRYGYTF	TGCGCCAGCAGCCAAGATCGCTATGGCTACACCTTC
TRBV28	-	-	TRBJ2-7	CASSLSRPVHEQYF	TGTGCCAGCAGTTTATCTCGCCCCGTTCACGAGCAGTACTTC
TRBV3-1	-	-	TRBJ2-1	CASSPATGLFHNEQFF	TGTGCCAGCAGCCCAGCCACGGGGCTCTTTCACAATGAGCAGTTCTTC
TRBV11-2	TRBD1	few	TRBJ2-7	CASSLRLPGQHYEQYF	TGTGCCAGCAGCTTAAGGCTACCGGGACAGCATTACGAGCAGTACTTC
TRBV5-1	TRBD2	few	TRBJ2-1	CASRPDLAGGFEQFF	TGCGCCAGCAGGCCTGACCTAGCGGGGGGGTTTGAGCAGTTCTTC
TRBV29-1	TRBD1	-	TRBJ1-1	CSGGQGMNTEAFF	TGCAGCGGTGGACAGGGAATGAACACTGAAGCTTTCTTT
TRBV6-1	-	-	TRBJ2-7	CATKLGRGEQYF	TGTGCCACCAAGTTAGGCCGTGGCGAGCAGTACTTC
TRBV20-1	-	-	TRBJ2-1	CSARDRAAYNKQFF	TGCAGTGCTAGAGATCGGGCGGCCTACAATAAGCAGTTCTTC
TRBV5-1	TRBD2	-	TRBJ2-3	CASRGRAVIPTDTQYF	TGCGCCAGCAGGGGGAGGGCGGTTATCCCCACAGATACGCAGTATTTT
TRBV10-2	-	-	TRBJ2-4	CASLPLAKNIQYF	TGCGCCAGCCTTCCCTTAGCCAAAAACATTCAGTACTTC
TRBV12-3/TRBV12-4	-	-	TRBJ2-3	CASVLADTQYF	TGTGCCAGCGTGTTAGCAGATACGCAGTATTTT
TRBV7-3	TRBD2	once	TRBJ2-1	CAGSRAGGNSYNEQFF	TGTGCCGGCAGCCGGGCGGGGGGTAACTCCTACAATGAGCAGTTCTTC
TRBV6-1	-	-	TRBJ2-3	CASRTRLDTQYF	TGTGCCAGCAGGACTCGACTGGATACGCAGTATTTT
TRBV27	TRBD1	many	TRBJ2-6	CASTSVTGEISGANVLTF	TGTGCCAGCACCTCGGTTACAGGGGAGATCTCTGGGGCCAACGTCCTGACTTTC
TRBV4-1	-	many	TRBJ2-3	CASSQEYTGTTDTQYF	TGCGCCAGCAGCCAAGAATACACGGGAACCACAGATACGCAGTATTTT
TRBV4-2	-	few	TRBJ1-5	CASSQATGSNQPQHF	TGTGCCAGCAGCCAAGCCACAGGCAGCAATCAGCCCCAGCATTTT
TRBV28	TRBD2	-	TRBJ2-1	CASSTGLAGVGDEQFF	TGTGCCAGCAGCACGGGACTAGCGGGAGTGGGCGATGAGCAGTTCTTC
TRBV12-5	-	-	TRBJ2-1	CASAQDFPGMRQFF	TGTGCTAGTGCCCAGGACTTCCCGGGAATGAGGCAGTTCTTC
TRBV6-5	TRBD1	-	TRBJ2-2	CASSRDRGGLELFF	TGTGCCAGCAGCCGGGACAGGGGGGGGCTAGAGCTGTTTTTT
TRBV5-1	TRBD1	-	TRBJ2-1	CASSAGTGLYNEQFF	TGCGCCAGCAGTGCCGGGACAGGGTTATACAATGAGCAGTTCTTC